This T cell receptor beta chain was obtained from a study of blood T cell repertoires in COVID-19. Produced via immunoSEQ multiplex PCR; TCRdb's table is partial and in-frame only. The data show over 50,000 clones, with under 90% seen just once and about 2.6% held by the top ten. Looked up from germline, CDR1 is SGDLS and CDR2 is YYNGEE. V lost 3 bases and J 5 bases, leaving 18 bases between the germline ends. This CDR3 spans 16 amino acids. This rearrangement joins TRBV9 to TRBJ2-1; tentative D call: TRBD1 (7 bases). The TCR originated in a man aged 45-60 years with acute or convalescent COVID-19. The sequenced sample consisted of peripheral blood. In nucleotides, the CDR3 is TGTGCCAGCAGCGCTAAACGGGGGACAGCGGACAATGAGCAGTTCTTC. It yields the protein CASSAKRGTADNEQFF.